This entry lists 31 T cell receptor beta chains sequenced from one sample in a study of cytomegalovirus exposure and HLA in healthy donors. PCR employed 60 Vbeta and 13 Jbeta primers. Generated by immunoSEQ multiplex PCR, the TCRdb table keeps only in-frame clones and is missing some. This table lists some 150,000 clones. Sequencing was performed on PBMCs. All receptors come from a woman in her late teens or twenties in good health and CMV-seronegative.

This chain's CDR3 is CAIQTGTVFQPQHF. For the CDR3, the DNA is TGTGCCATCCAGACCGGGACAGTCTTTCAGCCCCAGCATTTT. This chain joins TRBV19 and TRBJ1-5, with 7 nucleotides matching TRBD1. This CDR3 contains 14 residues. Trimming cost V 10 bases and J 6 bases; bases outside gene matches: 12. Germline V gives CDR1 LNHDA, CDR2 SQIVND (reference sequence).

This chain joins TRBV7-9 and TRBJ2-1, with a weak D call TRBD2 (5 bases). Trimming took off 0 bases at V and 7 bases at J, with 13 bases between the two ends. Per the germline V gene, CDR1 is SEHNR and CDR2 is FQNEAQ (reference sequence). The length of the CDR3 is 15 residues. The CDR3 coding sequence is TGTGCCAGCAGCTTAGCAGCGGCACTTCTGAATGAGCAGTTCTTC. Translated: CASSLAAALLNEQFF.

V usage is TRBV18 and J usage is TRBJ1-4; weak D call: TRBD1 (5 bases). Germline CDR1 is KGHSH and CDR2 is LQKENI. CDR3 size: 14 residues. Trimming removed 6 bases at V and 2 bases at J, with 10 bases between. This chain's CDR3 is CASSQGSTNEKLFF. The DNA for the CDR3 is TGTGCCAGCTCCCAGGGTTCCACTAATGAAAAACTGTTTTTT. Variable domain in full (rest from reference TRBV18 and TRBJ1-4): NAGVMQNPRHLVRRRGQEARLRCSPMKGHSHVYWYRQLPEEGLKFMVYLQKENIIDESGMPKERFSAEFPKEGPSILRIQQVVRGDSAAYFCASSQGSTNEKLFFGSGTQLSVL.

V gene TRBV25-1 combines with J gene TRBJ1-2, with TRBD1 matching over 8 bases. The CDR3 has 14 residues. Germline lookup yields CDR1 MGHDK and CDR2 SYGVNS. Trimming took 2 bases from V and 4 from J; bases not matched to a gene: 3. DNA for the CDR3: TGTGCCAGCAGTGAACAGGGGGCCAGCTATGGCTACACCTTC. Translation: CASSEQGASYGYTF.

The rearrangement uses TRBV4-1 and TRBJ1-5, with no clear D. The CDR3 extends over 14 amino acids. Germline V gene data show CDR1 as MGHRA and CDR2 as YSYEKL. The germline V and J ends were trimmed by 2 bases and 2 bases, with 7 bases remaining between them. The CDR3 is CASSQKSGNQPQHF. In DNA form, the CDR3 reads TGCGCCAGCAGCCAAAAATCCGGCAATCAGCCCCAGCATTTT.

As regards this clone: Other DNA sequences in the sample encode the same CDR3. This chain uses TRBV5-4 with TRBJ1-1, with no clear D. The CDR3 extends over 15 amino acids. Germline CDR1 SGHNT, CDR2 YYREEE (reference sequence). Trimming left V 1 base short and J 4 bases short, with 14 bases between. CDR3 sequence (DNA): TGTGCCAGCAGCTTGCGTCTTGGCGGCGGCACTGAAGCTTTCTTT. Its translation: CASSLRLGGGTEAFF.

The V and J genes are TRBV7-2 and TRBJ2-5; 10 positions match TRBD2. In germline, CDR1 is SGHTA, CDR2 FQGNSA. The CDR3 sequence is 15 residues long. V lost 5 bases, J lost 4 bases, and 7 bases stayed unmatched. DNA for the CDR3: TGTGCCAGCAGCCCTTTTGTAGCGGGAGGAGAGACCCAGTACTTC. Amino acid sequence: CASSPFVAGGETQYF.

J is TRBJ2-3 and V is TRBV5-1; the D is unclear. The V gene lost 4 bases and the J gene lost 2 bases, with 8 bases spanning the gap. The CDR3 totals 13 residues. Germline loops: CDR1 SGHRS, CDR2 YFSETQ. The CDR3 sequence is CASSPLPTDTQYF. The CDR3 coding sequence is TGCGCCAGCAGCCCCCTCCCCACAGATACGCAGTATTTT.

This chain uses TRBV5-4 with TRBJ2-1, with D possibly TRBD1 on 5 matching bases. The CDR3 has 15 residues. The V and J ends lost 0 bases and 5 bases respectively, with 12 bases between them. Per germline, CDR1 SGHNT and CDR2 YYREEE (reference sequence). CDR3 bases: TGTGCCAGCAGCTTGGGACTCCAGGGTAACAATGAGCAGTTCTTC. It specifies CASSLGLQGNNEQFF.

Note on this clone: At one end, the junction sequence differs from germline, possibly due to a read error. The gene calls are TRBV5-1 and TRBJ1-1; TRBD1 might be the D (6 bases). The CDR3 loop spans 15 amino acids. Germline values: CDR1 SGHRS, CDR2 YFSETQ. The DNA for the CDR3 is TGTGCCAGCAGTCCATTCCCAGGGGCGAACACTGAAGCTTTCTTT. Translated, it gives CASSPFPGANTEAFF.

The CDR3 is CASSYTKGYSNQPQHF. CDR3 sequence (DNA): TGTGCCAGCAGTTACACTAAGGGGTATAGCAATCAGCCCCAGCATTTT. V is TRBV6-6 and J is TRBJ1-5; D is possibly TRBD1 (5 bases). Germline V gene data show CDR1 as MNHNY and CDR2 as SVGAGI (reference sequence). The CDR3 is made up of 16 amino acids. V was trimmed by 2 bases and J by 0 bases, leaving 11 bases between them.

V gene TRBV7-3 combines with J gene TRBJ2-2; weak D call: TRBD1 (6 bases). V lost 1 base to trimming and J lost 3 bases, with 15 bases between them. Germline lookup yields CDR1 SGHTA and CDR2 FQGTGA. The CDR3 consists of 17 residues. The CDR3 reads CASSLIGQAGDTGELFF. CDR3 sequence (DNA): TGTGCCAGCAGCTTAATCGGGCAAGCAGGGGACACCGGGGAGCTGTTTTTT. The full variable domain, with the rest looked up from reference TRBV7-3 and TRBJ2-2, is GAGVSQTPSNKVTEKGKYVELRCDPISGHTALYWYRQSLGQGPEFLIYFQGTGAADDSGLPNDRFFAVRPEGSVSTLKIQRTERGDSAVYLCASSLIGQAGDTGELFFGEGSRLTVL.

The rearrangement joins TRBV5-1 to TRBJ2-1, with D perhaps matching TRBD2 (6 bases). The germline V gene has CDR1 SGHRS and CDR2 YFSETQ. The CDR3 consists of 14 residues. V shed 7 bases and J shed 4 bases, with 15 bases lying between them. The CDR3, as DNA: TGCGCCAGCTACTGGGGGGAAAGGTACAATGAGCAGTTCTTC. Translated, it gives CASYWGERYNEQFF.

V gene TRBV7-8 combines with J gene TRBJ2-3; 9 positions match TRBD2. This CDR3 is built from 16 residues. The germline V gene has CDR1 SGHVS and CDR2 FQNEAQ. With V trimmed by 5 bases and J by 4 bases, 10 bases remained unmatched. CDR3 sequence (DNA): TGTGCCAGCAGCCCCCCAGTAGCGGGAGCCGCAGATACGCAGTATTTT. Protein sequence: CASSPPVAGAADTQYF.

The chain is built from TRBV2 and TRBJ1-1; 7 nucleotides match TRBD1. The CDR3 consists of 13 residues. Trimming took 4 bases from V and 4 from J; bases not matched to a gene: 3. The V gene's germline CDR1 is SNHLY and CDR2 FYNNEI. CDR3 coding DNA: TGTGCCAGCAGTGGGCGGACAGGCACTGAAGCTTTCTTT. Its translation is CASSGRTGTEAFF.

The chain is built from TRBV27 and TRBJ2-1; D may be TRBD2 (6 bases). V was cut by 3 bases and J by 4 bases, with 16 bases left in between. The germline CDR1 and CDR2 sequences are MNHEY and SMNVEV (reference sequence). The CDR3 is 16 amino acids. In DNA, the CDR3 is TGTGCCAGCAGTTTGGGGGGTTGGGATCTTTACAATGAGCAGTTCTTC. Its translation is CASSLGGWDLYNEQFF.

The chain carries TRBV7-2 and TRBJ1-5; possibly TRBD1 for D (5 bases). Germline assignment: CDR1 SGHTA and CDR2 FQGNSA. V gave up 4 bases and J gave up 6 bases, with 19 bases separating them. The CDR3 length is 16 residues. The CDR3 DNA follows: TGTGCCAGCAGCTCATCCCGGGGGTGGGGAGGTCAGCCCCAGCATTTT. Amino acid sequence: CASSSSRGWGGQPQHF.

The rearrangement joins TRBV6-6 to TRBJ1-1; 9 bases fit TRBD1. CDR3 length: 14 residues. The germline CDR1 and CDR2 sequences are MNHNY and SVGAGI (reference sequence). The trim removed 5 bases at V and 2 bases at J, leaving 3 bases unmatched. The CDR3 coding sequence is TGTGCCAGCAGTCCGGGACAGGGAAACACTGAAGCTTTCTTT. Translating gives CASSPGQGNTEAFF.

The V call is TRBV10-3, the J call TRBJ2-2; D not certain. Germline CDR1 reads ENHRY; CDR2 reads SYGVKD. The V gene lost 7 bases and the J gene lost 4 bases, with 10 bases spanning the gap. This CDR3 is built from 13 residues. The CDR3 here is CAINSDSTGELFF. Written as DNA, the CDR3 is TGTGCCATCAATTCTGATAGCACCGGGGAGCTGTTTTTT.

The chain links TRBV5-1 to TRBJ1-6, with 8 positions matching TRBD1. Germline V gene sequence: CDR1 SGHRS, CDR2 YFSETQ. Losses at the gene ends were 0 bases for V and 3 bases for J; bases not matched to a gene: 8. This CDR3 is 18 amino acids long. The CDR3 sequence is CASSLDPYRGNYNSPLHF. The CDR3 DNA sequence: TGCGCCAGCAGCTTGGACCCCTACAGGGGGAACTATAATTCACCCCTCCACTTT. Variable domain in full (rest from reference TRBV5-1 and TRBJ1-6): KAGVTQTPRYLIKTRGQQVTLSCSPISGHRSVSWYQQTPGQGLQFLFEYFSETQRNKGNFPGRFSGRQFSNSRSEMNVSTLELGDSALYLCASSLDPYRGNYNSPLHFGNGTRLTVT.

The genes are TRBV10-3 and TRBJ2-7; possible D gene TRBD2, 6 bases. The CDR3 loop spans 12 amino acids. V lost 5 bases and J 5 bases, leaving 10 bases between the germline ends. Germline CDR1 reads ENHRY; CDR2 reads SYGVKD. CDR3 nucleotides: TGTGCCATCAGTCTACTAGCCAACGAGCAGTACTTC. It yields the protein CAISLLANEQYF.

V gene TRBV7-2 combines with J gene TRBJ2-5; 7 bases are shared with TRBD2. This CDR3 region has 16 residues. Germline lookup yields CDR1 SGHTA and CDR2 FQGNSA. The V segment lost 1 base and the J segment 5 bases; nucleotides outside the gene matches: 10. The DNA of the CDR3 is TGTGCCAGCAGCTTAGACTCGGGAGGAGGCGGTGAGACCCAGTACTTC. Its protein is CASSLDSGGGGETQYF.

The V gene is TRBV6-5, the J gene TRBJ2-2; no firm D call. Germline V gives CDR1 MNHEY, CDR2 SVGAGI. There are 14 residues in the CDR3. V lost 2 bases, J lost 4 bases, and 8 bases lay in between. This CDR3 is CASSYDSFTGELFF. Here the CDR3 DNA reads TGTGCCAGCAGTTACGACTCATTCACCGGGGAGCTGTTTTTT.

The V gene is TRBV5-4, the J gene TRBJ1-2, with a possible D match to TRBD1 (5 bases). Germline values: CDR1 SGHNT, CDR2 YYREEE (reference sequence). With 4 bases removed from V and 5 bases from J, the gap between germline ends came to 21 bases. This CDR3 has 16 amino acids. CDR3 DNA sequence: TGTGCCAGCAGCCAAGGGGATTACATGGGGCTTTATGGCTACACCTTC. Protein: CASSQGDYMGLYGYTF.

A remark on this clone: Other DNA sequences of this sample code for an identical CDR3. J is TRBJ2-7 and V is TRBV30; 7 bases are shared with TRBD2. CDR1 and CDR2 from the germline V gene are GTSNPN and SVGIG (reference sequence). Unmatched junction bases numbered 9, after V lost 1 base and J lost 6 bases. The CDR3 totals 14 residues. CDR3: CAWSGVLAGAEQYF. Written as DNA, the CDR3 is TGTGCCTGGAGTGGCGTACTGGCGGGAGCCGAGCAGTACTTC.

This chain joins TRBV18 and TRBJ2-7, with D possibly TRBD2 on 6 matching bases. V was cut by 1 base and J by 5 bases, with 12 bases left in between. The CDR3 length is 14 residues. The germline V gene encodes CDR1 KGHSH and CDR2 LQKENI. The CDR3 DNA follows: TGTGCCAGCTCACCACGACTAGAGAACGACGAGCAGTACTTC. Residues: CASSPRLENDEQYF.

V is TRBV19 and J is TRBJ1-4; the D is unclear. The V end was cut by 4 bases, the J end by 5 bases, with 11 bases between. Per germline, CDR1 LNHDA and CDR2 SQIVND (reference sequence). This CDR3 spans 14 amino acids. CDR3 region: CASSSYSGNEKLFF. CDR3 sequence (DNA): TGTGCCAGTAGTAGCTACAGCGGGAATGAAAAACTGTTTTTT.

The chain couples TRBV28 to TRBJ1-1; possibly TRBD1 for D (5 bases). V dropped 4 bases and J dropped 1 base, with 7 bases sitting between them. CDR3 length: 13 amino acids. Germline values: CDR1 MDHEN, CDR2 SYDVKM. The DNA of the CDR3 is TGTGCCAGCAGTTACCAGGGGAACACTGAAGCTTTCTTT. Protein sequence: CASSYQGNTEAFF. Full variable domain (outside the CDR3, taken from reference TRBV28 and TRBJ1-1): DVKVTQSSRYLVKRTGEKVFLECVQDMDHENMFWYRQDPGLGLRLIYFSYDVKMKEKGDIPEGYSVSREKKERFSLILESASTNQTSMYLCASSYQGNTEAFFGQGTRLTVV.

DNA of the CDR3: TGTGCCAGCTCACCGGGGCCACCCGGAGAGACCCAGTACTTC. It is translated as CASSPGPPGETQYF. The chain recombines TRBV18 with TRBJ2-5; D may be TRBD1 (5 bases). The CDR3 consists of 14 residues. Germline-derived CDR1 and CDR2 are KGHSH and LQKENI. The V end lost 3 bases, the J end lost 4 bases, and 12 bases lay between the germline ends.

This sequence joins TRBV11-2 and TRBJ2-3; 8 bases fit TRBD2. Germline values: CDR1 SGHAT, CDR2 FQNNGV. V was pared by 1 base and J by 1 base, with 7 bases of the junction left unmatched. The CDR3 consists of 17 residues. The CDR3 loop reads CASSLGAAGAGTDTQYF. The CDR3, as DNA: TGTGCCAGCAGCTTAGGAGCAGCGGGGGCTGGCACAGATACGCAGTATTTT.

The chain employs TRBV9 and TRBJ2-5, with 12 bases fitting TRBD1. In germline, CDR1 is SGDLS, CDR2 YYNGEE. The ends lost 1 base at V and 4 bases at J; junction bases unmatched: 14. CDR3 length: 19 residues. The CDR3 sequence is CASSVSPGQGAPGTETQYF. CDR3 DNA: TGTGCCAGCAGCGTAAGTCCGGGACAGGGGGCGCCCGGGACAGAGACCCAGTACTTC.